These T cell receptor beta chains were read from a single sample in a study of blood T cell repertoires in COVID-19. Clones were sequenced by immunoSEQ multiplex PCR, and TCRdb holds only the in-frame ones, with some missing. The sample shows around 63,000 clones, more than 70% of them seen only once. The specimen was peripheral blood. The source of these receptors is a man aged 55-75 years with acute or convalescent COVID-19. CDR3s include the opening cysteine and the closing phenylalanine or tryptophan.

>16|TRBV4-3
CASSQDSLGVNSPLHF
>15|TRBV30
CAWSRPPGQAYGYTF
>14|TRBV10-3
CATRLAGEQETQYF
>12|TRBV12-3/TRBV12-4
CASTGGNSPLHF
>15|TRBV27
CASSSGTGGKETQYF
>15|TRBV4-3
CASSLEQASGNTIYF
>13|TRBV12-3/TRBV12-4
CASTNEVGETQYF
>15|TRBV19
CATGNRQKPNTEAFF
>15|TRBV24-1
CATSDLTADTGELFF
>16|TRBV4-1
CASSQGAGRPNYGYTF
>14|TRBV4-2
CASSHPDQGGGYTF
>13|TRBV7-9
CASSLGGTDTQYF
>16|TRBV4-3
CASSQGYRGTGNTIYF
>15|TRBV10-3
CAISRQQGGDQPQHF
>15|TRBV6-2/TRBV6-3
CASSYRDRGNQPQHF
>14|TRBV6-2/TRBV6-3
CASRLVTGNTEAFF
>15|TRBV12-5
CASGDRGRSTDTQYF
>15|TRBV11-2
CASSLGGDRGYEQYF
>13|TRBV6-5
CASSYSRGTEAFF
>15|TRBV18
CASSPLRGSSYGYTF
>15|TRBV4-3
CASSQVAHLNEKLFF
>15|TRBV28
CASNGGGAVSYEQYF
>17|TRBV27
CASSTRPGTGSNSPLHF
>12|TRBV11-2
CASSPRGVEQFF
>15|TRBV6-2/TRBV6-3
CASSYPTSGTGEAFF
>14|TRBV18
CASSPTGPGETQYF
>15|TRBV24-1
CATSDPRGQGDGYTF
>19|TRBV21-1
CASSKAPNPGQGAAQTQYF
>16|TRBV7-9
CASSTWTGGGGTEAFF
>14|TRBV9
CASSGGQGANEAFF
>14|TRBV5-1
CASSLGGLNEKLFF
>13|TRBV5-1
CASSLAGDYGYTF
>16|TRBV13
CASSQGTAPPPHGYTF
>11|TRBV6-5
CASRRGTEAFF
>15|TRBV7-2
CASSFSPSTNEKLFF
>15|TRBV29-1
CSVEDQRTGGFEQYF
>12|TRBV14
CASSQAGNTQYF
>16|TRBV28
CASSSRTSGGYNEQFF
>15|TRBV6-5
CARSRGRGSFPRAFF
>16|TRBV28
CASKPTQTQKPYGYTF
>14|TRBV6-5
CASSSQGSGYGYTF
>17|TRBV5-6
CASSFRSDRGIGEKLFF
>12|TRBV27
CASSPGGYGYTF
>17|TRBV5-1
CASSPPGLAGDTGELFF
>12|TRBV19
CASREGAGELFF
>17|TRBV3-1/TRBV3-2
CASSHGGLAGAYNEQFF
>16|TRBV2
CASREETGGRLETQYF
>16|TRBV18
CASSPPGTGGHTEAFF
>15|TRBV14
CASSQPGSSYNEQFF
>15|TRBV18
CASSPPSQANTEAFF
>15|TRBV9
CASSGGTLTNEKLFF
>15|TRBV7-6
CASSLSGDAYNEQFF
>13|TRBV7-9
CASSDRGLYGYTF
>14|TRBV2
CASTPEPTVDEQFF
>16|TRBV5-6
CASSLAGGVSTDTQYF